Shown below are 21 T cell receptor beta chains from a single sample sequenced in a study of T cell repertoires in cytomegalovirus infection. A single record per CDR3 protein comes from TCRdb applying MiXCR to the reads. The sample holds 380,000 or so distinct CDR3 sequences; around a third are singletons and the top ten take roughly 14%. Their antigen targets remain unknown. This sample comprised cultured PBMCs, obtained from culture after CMV antigen stimulation. The receptors come from a human donor in good health (CMV status not recorded). Some clones in this sample may be carry-over from other donors' samples.

Only a few counts were recorded for this clonotype. The chain combines TRBV28 with TRBJ2-2; perhaps TRBD2 as D (6 bases). V dropped 8 bases and J dropped 2 bases, with 6 bases sitting between them. Germline V CDR1 and CDR2: MDHEN, SYDVKM. There are 12 residues in the CDR3. CDR3 sequence reads: CASGTNTGELFF. The CDR3 DNA reads TGTGCCAGCGGGACTAACACCGGGGAGCTGTTTTTT.

Remarks on this clonotype: A junction boundary mismatches the germline segment, possibly from a read error. The chain employs TRBV5-3 and TRBJ2-1, with D possibly called TRBD1 or TRBD2 (5 bases each). TRBV5-3 is reported as an ORF; its role is uncertain. This CDR3 is 15 amino acids long. CDR3 sequence reads: CASSFLRDRRNEQFF. In DNA, the CDR3 is TGTGCCAGCAGCTTCCTCCGGGACCGGCGCAATGAGCAGTTCTTC.

This chain links TRBV28 with TRBJ1-1; no firm D call. V was shortened by 1 base and J by 1 base, with 10 bases between the two germline ends. The CDR3 is 15 residues long. Germline V gene sequence: CDR1 MDHEN, CDR2 SYDVKM. In DNA, the CDR3 is TGTGCCAGCAGTTTATTTAGACGGAGGAACACTGAAGCTTTCTTT. It is translated as CASSLFRRRNTEAFF.

Only a few counts were recorded for this clonotype. V usage is TRBV6-6 and J usage is TRBJ2-2; the match to TRBD1 covers 7 bases. The CDR3 spans 16 residues. Unmatched junction bases numbered 7, after V lost 6 bases and J lost 0 bases. Germline V gives CDR1 MNHNY, CDR2 SVGAGI (reference sequence). CDR3 loop: CASRKQGGPNTGELFF. CDR3 coding DNA: TGTGCCAGCAGAAAACAAGGGGGCCCGAACACCGGGGAGCTGTTTTTT.

This clonotype was seen ten or more times. The chain joins TRBV18 to TRBJ1-2; D possibly corresponds to TRBD1 (6 bases). CDR3 length equals 18 residues. Germline V CDR1 and CDR2: KGHSH, LQKENI. V was trimmed by 5 bases and J by 2 bases, leaving 24 bases between them. The CDR3 loop is CASSTNRLGQGLNYGYTF. DNA for the CDR3: TGTGCCAGCTCAACAAACCGCCTCGGTCAGGGGTTGAACTATGGCTACACCTTC.

This rearrangement joins TRBV24-1 to TRBJ2-1, with TRBD2 matching over 8 bases. Trimming cost V 1 base and J 7 bases; bases outside gene matches: 8. The length of the CDR3 is 16 residues. CDR1 is KGHDR and CDR2 is SFDVKD in the germline V gene. The CDR3 bases are TGTGCCACCAGTGATTTCCGCAGCGGGAGTGGAAATGAGCAGTTCTTC. Its translation is CATSDFRSGSGNEQFF.

In the case of this clonotype: A much larger clone lies a single base off, so this may be a read error. The conserved phenylalanine or tryptophan normally closing the CDR3 is absent here, so this likely arose from a read error. The chain employs TRBV27 and TRBJ2-4; D is perhaps TRBD1 (6 bases). V dropped 4 bases and J dropped 7 bases, with 11 bases sitting between them. The CDR3 totals 13 residues. Germline V gene data show CDR1 as MNHEY and CDR2 as SMNVEV (reference sequence). Written as DNA, the CDR3 is TGTGCCAGCAGTTCAGGGGCCGCCAACATTCAGTACTAC. It translates to CASSSGAANIQYY.

This clonotype was detected a few times. The chain combines TRBV7-8 with TRBJ1-1; D is perhaps TRBD1 (5 bases). The CDR3 sequence is 14 residues long. Germline CDR1 is SGHVS and CDR2 is FQNEAQ. V shed 3 bases and J shed 0 bases, with 8 bases lying between them. As DNA, the CDR3 is TGTGCCAGCAGCTTCGGGGCAGTGAACACTGAAGCTTTCTTT. It specifies CASSFGAVNTEAFF. The full variable domain, with the rest looked up from reference TRBV7-8 and TRBJ1-1, is GAGVSQSPRYKVAKRGQDVALRCDPISGHVSLFWYQQALGQGPEFLTYFQNEAQLDKSGLPSDRFFAERPEGSVSTLKIQRTQQEDSAVYLCASSFGAVNTEAFFGQGTRLTVV.

This clonotype was seen at least ten times. This chain joins TRBV5-6 and TRBJ2-1; 11 bases map to TRBD2. V was pared by 4 bases and J by 5 bases, with 8 bases of the junction left unmatched. The CDR3 loop spans 16 amino acids. The germline V gene has CDR1 SGHDT and CDR2 YYEEEE. CDR3: CASSRLLAGADNEQFF. CDR3 in DNA: TGTGCCAGCAGCCGACTACTAGCGGGAGCCGACAATGAGCAGTTCTTC.

The V gene is TRBV27, the J gene TRBJ1-1, with D unclear. CDR3 size: 15 residues. Trimming pared 7 bases from V and 3 bases from J, leaving 18 bases between. CDR1 is MNHEY and CDR2 is SMNVEV in the germline V gene (reference sequence). The CDR3 loop reads CASNPASIRYTEAFF. As DNA, the CDR3 is TGTGCCAGCAACCCGGCATCAATCAGATACACTGAAGCTTTCTTT.

The rearrangement uses TRBV5-1 and TRBJ2-3; 11 nucleotides match TRBD2. CDR3 length: 16 amino acids. CDR1 and CDR2 from the germline V gene are SGHRS and YFSETQ. The V and J ends lost 4 bases and 4 bases, in that order; junction bases with no gene match: 8. Here the CDR3 DNA reads TGCGCCAGCAGCCCACCGACTAGCGGGATACCAGATACGCAGTATTTT. This sequence encodes CASSPPTSGIPDTQYF.

This clonotype was seen repeatedly, ten times or more. The chain employs TRBV6-5 and TRBJ2-1, with D perhaps TRBD1 (5 bases). The CDR3 spans 13 residues. Trimming removed 1 base from V and 5 bases from J, with 6 bases in between. Per germline, CDR1 MNHEY and CDR2 SVGAGI. CDR3 bases: TGTGCCAGCAGTTACTTGACAGACAATGAGCAGTTCTTC. It codes for CASSYLTDNEQFF.

A few counts support this clonotype. The chain uses TRBV7-2 and TRBJ2-5; D is possibly TRBD2 (5 bases). CDR1 and CDR2 (germline): SGHTA, FQGNSA. The CDR3 has 15 residues. V was pared by 6 bases and J by 2 bases, with 16 bases between. The CDR3 DNA reads as TGTGCCAGCAGTCGCGGGCAGCTTGAACAAGAGACCCAGTACTTC. Encoded protein: CASSRGQLEQETQYF.

This clonotype was observed a handful of times. This chain connects TRBV28 to TRBJ2-2, with D hard to call. V shed 8 bases and J shed 6 bases, with 13 bases lying between them. The CDR3 has 13 residues. From germline, CDR1 is MDHEN and CDR2 SYDVKM. Written as DNA, the CDR3 is TGTGCCAGCTTTTACCCGGCCGCCGGGGAGCTGTTTTTT. Amino acid sequence: CASFYPAAGELFF.

This clonotype was observed a handful of times. The gene calls are TRBV7-8 and TRBJ2-7; 7 bases are a match to TRBD2. Germline V CDR1 and CDR2: SGHVS, FQNEAQ. This CDR3 has 13 amino acids. Trimming took 5 bases from V and 2 from J; bases not matched to a gene: 3. The CDR3 sequence is CASSTSGTYEQYV. CDR3 nucleotides: TGTGCCAGCAGCACAAGCGGGACCTACGAGCAGTACGTC.

The chain joins TRBV19 to TRBJ2-6; 12 bases are a match to TRBD1. The germline gives CDR1 LNHDA, CDR2 SQIVND (reference sequence). The CDR3 loop spans 21 amino acids. V trimming: 5 bases; J trimming: 4 bases; junction bases outside the gene matches: 18. The CDR3 DNA is TGTGCCAGTAGTCCCTCTCTCTTTTCCGGGACAGGGGGCGCGGGGGCCAACGTCCTGACTTTC. Translating it yields CASSPSLFSGTGGAGANVLTF.

The CDR3 nucleotides are TGCGCCAGCCGCAAAGAAGGGGGGCGCGGGGAGCTGTTTTTT. Its protein product is CASRKEGGRGELFF. The gene calls are TRBV5-1 and TRBJ2-2; D may match TRBD1 or TRBD2 (6 bases each). CDR1 and CDR2 (germline): SGHRS, YFSETQ. The CDR3 runs 14 residues. V gave up 7 bases and J gave up 7 bases, with 17 bases separating them.

This clonotype came up a few times. The rearrangement links TRBV7-9 to TRBJ2-1; TRBD1 matches at 9 bases. The trim removed 8 bases at V and 9 bases at J, leaving 5 bases unmatched. There are 12 residues in the CDR3. The germline CDR1 and CDR2 sequences are SEHNR and FQNEAQ (reference sequence). The CDR3 region has the DNA TGTGCCAGCGACACAGGGGGCAGTGAGCAGTTCTTC. This gives the protein CASDTGGSEQFF.

This clonotype has more than one count but fewer than ten. The J gene is TRBJ2-7, the V gene TRBV20-1, with D possibly matching TRBD2 (6 bases). This CDR3 region has 14 residues. The V and J ends lost 0 bases and 3 bases respectively, with 12 bases between them. Per the germline V gene, CDR1 is DFQATT and CDR2 is SNEGSKA (reference sequence). As DNA, the CDR3 is TGCAGTGCTAGAGACGTAGCGGAGATCTACGAGCAGTACTTC. Residues: CSARDVAEIYEQYF.

In its sample, this clonotype was seen a few times. The gene calls are TRBV28 and TRBJ2-7, with D perhaps TRBD1 (8 bases). V lost 4 bases and J lost 5, with 15 bases in between. The CDR3 loop spans 14 amino acids. The V gene's germline CDR1 is MDHEN and CDR2 SYDVKM. The CDR3 spells CASSSRTGTNEQYF. CDR3 sequence (DNA): TGTGCCAGCAGTTCCCGGACAGGGACTAACGAGCAGTACTTC.

This clonotype was detected a few times. V and J are TRBV7-6 and TRBJ2-7, with 7 nucleotides matching TRBD2. Germline CDR1 and CDR2: SGHVS and FNYEAQ. V shed 5 bases, J shed 4 bases, and the junction held 11 bases outside the gene matches. This CDR3 comprises 15 residues. As DNA, the CDR3 is TGTGCCAGCAGCCCCTGGGACGGGAGGAATTACGAGCAGTACTTC. Encoded protein: CASSPWDGRNYEQYF.